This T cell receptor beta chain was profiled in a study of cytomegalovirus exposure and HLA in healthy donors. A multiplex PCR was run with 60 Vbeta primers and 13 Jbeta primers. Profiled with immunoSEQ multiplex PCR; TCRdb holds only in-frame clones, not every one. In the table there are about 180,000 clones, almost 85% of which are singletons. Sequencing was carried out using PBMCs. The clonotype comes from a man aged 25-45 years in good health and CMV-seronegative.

CDR3: CASSLWIEGGTEAFF. Here the CDR3 DNA reads TGTGCCAGCAGTTTATGGATAGAGGGGGGGACTGAAGCTTTCTTT. This rearrangement joins TRBV28 to TRBJ1-1; TRBD1 might be the D (6 bases). The V end lost 0 bases, the J end lost 5 bases, and 13 bases lay between the germline ends. CDR1 and CDR2 (germline): MDHEN, SYDVKM. The CDR3 extends over 15 amino acids.